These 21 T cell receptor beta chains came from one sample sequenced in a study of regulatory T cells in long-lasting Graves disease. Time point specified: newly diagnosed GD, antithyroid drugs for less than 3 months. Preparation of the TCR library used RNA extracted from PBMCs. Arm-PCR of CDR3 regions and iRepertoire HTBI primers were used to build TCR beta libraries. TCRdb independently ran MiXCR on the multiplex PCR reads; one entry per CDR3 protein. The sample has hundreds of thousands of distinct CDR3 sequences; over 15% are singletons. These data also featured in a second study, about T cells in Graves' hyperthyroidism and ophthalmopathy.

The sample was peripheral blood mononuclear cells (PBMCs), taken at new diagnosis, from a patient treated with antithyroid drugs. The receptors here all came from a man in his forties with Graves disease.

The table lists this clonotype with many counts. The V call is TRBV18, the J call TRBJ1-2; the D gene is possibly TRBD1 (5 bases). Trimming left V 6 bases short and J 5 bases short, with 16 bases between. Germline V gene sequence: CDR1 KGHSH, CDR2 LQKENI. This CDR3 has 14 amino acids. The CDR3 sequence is CASSPGQDPYGYTF. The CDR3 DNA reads TGTGCCAGCTCGCCCGGACAAGACCCTTATGGCTACACCTTC.

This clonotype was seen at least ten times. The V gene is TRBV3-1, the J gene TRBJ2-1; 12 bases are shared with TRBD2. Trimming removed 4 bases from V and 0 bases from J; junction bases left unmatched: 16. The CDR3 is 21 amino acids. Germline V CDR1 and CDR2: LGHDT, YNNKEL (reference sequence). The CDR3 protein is CASSPRLYGLAGLSSYNEQFF. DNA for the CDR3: TGTGCCAGCAGCCCAAGATTGTACGGACTAGCGGGGTTGAGCTCCTACAATGAGCAGTTCTTC.

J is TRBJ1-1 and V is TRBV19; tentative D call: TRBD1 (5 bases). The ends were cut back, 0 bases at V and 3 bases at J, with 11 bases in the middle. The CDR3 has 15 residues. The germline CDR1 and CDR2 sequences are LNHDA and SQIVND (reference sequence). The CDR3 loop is CASSIDPGTDTEAFF. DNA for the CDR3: TGTGCCAGTAGTATAGACCCAGGGACTGACACTGAAGCTTTCTTT.

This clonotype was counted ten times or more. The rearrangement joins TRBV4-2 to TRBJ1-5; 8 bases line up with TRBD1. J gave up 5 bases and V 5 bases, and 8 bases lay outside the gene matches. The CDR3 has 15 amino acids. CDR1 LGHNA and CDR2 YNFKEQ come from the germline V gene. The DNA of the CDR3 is TGTGCCAGCAGCGGTCAGGGGGCCCTCGATCAGCCCCAGCATTTT. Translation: CASSGQGALDQPQHF.

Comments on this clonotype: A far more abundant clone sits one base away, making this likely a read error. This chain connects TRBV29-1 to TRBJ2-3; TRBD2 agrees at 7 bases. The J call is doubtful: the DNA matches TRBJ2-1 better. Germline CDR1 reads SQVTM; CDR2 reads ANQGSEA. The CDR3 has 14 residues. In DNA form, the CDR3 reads TGCAGCGTTGACGTTTGGGGGGGATGCGCCGAGCAGTTCTTC. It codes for CSVDVWGGCAEQFF.

CDR3 region: CASSVTGVDTQYF. CDR3 sequence (DNA): TGTGCCAGCAGCGTAACAGGGGTGGATACGCAGTATTTT. V and J are TRBV9 and TRBJ2-3, with 7 bases identical to TRBD1. Looked up from germline, CDR1 is SGDLS and CDR2 is YYNGEE. Trimming removed 1 base from V and 6 bases from J; junction bases left unmatched: 2. This CDR3 region has 13 residues. Full variable domain (outside the CDR3, taken from reference TRBV9 and TRBJ2-3): DSGVTQTPKHLITATGQRVTLRCSPRSGDLSVYWYQQSLDQGLQFLIQYYNGEERAKGNILERFSAQQFPDLHSELNLSSLELGDSALYFCASSVTGVDTQYFGPGTRLTVL.

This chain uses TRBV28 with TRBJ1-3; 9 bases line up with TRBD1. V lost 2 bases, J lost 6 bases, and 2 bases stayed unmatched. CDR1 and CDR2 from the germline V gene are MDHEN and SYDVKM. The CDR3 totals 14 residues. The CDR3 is CASSLKQGANTIYF. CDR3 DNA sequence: TGTGCCAGCAGTTTAAAACAGGGGGCAAACACCATATATTTT.

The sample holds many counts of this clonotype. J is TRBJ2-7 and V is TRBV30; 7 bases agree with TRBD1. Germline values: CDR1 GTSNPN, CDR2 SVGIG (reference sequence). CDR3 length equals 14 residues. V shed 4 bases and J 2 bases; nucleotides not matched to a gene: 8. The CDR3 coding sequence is TGTGCCTGGAACAGGGGCGATGGGGCCTACGAGCAGTACTTC. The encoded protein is CAWNRGDGAYEQYF.

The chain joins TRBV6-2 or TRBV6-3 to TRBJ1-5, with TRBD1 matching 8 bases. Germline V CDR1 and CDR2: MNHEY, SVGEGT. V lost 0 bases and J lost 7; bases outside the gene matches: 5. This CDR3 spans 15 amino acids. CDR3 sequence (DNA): TGTGCCAGCAGTTACTCGGCAGGGGGCGGGCAGCCCCAGCATTTT. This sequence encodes CASSYSAGGGQPQHF.

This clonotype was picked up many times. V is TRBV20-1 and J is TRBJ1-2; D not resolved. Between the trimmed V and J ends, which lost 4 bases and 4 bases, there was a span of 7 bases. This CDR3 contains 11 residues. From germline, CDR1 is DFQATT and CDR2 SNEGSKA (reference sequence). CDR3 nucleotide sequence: TGCAGTGCTAACGGCCTCTATGGCTACACCTTC. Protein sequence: CSANGLYGYTF.

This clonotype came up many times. The CDR3 loop reads CSVDLGLGNTIYF. For the CDR3, the DNA is TGCAGCGTTGATTTAGGACTAGGAAACACCATATATTTT. The chain uses TRBV29-1 and TRBJ1-3; D not certain. V lost 3 bases, J lost 4 bases, and 10 bases lay in between. The CDR3 runs to 13 residues. Per germline, CDR1 SQVTM and CDR2 ANQGSEA.

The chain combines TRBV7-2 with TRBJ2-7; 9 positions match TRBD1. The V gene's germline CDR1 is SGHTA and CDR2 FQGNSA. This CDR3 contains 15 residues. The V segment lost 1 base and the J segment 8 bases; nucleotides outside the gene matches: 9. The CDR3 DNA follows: TGTGCCAGCAGCTTAGACAGGGGGCTCGAGGGTCAGCAGTACTTC. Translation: CASSLDRGLEGQQYF.

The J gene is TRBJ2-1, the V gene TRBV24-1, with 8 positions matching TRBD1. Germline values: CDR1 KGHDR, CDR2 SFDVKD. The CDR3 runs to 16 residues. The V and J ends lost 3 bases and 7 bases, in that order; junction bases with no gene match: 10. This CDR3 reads CATSDPGGQLMNEQFF. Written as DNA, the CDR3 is TGTGCCACCAGTGATCCAGGGGGCCAGTTAATGAATGAGCAGTTCTTC.

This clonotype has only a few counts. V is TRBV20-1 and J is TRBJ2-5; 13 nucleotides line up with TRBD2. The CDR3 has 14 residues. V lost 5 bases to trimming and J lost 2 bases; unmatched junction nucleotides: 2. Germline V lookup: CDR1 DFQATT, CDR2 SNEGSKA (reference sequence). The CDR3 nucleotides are TGCAGTGCTTCGGGACTAGCGGGGCAAGAGACCCAGTACTTC. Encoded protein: CSASGLAGQETQYF.

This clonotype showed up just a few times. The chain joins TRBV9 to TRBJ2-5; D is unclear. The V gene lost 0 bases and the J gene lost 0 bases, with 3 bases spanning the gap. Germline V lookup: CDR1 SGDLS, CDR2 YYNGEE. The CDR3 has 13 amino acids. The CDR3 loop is CASSVDHQETQYF. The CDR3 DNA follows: TGTGCCAGCAGCGTAGACCACCAAGAGACCCAGTACTTC.

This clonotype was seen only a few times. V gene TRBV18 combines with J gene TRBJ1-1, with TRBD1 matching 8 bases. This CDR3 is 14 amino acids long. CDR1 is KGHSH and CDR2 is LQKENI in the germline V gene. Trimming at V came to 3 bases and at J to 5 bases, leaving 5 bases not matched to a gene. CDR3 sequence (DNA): TGTGCCAGCTCACCTTCGACAGGGGAGACTGAAGCTTTCTTT. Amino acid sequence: CASSPSTGETEAFF.

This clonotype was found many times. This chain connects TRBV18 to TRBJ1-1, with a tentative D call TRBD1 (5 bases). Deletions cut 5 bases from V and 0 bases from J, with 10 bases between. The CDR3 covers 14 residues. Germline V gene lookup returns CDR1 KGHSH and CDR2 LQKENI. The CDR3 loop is CASSKDSMNTEAFF. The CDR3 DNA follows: TGTGCCAGCTCAAAAGACAGCATGAACACTGAAGCTTTCTTT.

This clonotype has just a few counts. In DNA form, the CDR3 reads TGTGCCAGCAGTATCCGGACTAGCGGGGGGTTTGAGACCCAGTACTTC. This codes for CASSIRTSGGFETQYF. The genes are TRBV6-1 and TRBJ2-5; 14 bases agree with TRBD2. With 5 bases clipped from V and 5 bases from J, the junction kept 7 bases outside the gene matches. CDR1 MNHNS and CDR2 SASEGT come from the germline V gene. This CDR3 has 16 residues.

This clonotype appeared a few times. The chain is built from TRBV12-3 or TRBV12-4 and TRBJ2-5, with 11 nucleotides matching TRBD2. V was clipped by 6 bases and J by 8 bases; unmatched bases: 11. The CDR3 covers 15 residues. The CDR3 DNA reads TGTGCCAGCAGCGACCAACTAGCGGGGGTGGAAACCCAGTACTTC. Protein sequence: CASSDQLAGVETQYF.

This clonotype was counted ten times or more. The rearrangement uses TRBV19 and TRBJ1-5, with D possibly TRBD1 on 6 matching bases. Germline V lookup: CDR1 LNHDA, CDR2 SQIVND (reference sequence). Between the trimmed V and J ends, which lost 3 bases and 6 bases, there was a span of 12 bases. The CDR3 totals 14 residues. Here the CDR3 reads CASSMGRGSQPQHF. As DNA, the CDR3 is TGTGCCAGTAGTATGGGCAGGGGATCTCAGCCCCAGCATTTT.

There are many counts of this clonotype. The CDR3 sequence is CASSRDRVREQYF. For the CDR3, the DNA is TGTGCCAGCAGCCGAGACAGGGTCCGAGAGCAGTACTTC. The chain is built from TRBV7-2 and TRBJ2-7; 7 bases align to TRBD1. This CDR3 is built from 13 residues. The V and J ends lost 5 bases and 7 bases, in that order; junction bases with no gene match: 8. Germline lookup yields CDR1 SGHTA and CDR2 FQGNSA.